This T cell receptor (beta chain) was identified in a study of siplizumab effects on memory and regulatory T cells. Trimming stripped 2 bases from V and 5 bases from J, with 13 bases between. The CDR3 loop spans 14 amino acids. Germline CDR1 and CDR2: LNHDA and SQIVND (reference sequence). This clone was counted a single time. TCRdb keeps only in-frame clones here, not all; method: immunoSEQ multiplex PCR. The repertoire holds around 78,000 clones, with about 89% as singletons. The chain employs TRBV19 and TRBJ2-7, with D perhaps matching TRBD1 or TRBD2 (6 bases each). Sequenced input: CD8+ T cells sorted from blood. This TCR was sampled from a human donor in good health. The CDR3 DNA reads TGTGCCAGTAGTATACCAGGGGCGGGGCACGAGCAGTACTTC. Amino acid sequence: CASSIPGAGHEQYF.